A selection of T cell receptor beta chains follows, all from one sample in a study of cytomegalovirus exposure and HLA in healthy donors. Profiling relied on immunoSEQ multiplex PCR, and the TCRdb table lists in-frame clones only, not all of them. The repertoire holds some 140,000 clones, with about four fifths as singletons. Sequencing used PBMCs. The receptors shown here come from a young man in good health. Each CDR3 is given with its conserved first and last residue. The D gene is left open where the match is weak. Clone size is given for some rows only: seen once, a few or many times, or a class if the clone is expanded.

d_call | clone_size | j_call | v_call | cdr3_aa | cdr3_nt
TRBD2 | once | TRBJ2-7 | TRBV18 | CASSPRAGVGSYEQYF | TGTGCCAGCTCACCACGTGCGGGAGTGGGCTCCTACGAGCAGTACTTC
. | . | TRBJ1-1 | TRBV7-6 | CASSTQVNTEAFF | TGTGCCAGCAGCACACAGGTAAACACTGAAGCTTTCTTT
. | . | TRBJ1-4 | TRBV28 | CASSDIRGNEKLFF | TGTGCCAGCAGTGATATCCGCGGTAATGAAAAACTGTTTTTT
TRBD1 | . | TRBJ2-7 | TRBV18 | CASSPGQGTGDEQYF | TGTGCCAGCTCACCCGGACAGGGCACAGGCGACGAGCAGTACTTC
. | . | TRBJ2-2 | TRBV9 | CASSHHREGTGELFF | TGTGCCAGCAGCCACCACAGGGAGGGCACCGGGGAGCTGTTTTTT
TRBD1 | . | TRBJ2-7 | TRBV28 | CASSLTQGVHEQYF | TGTGCCAGCAGTTTAACCCAGGGGGTCCACGAGCAGTACTTC
. | . | TRBJ2-1 | TRBV6-5 | CASTRAGEQFF | TGTGCCAGCACCCGCGCGGGGGAGCAGTTCTTC
TRBD1 | . | TRBJ2-2 | TRBV27 | CASTLRGGGTGDMANTGELFF | TGTGCCAGCACCCTTCGCGGGGGCGGGACAGGGGATATGGCGAACACCGGGGAGCTGTTTTTT
TRBD1 | . | TRBJ2-7 | TRBV18 | CASSPGTGSYEQYF | TGTGCCAGCTCACCAGGGACAGGGTCCTACGAGCAGTACTTC
TRBD1 | . | TRBJ1-1 | TRBV10-2 | CASSIRGRNTEAFF | TGCGCCAGCTCGATAAGGGGGCGGAACACTGAAGCTTTCTTT
. | . | TRBJ1-4 | TRBV7-3 | CASSLAGSGEKLFF | TGTGCCAGCAGCTTAGCTGGGTCGGGTGAAAAACTGTTTTTT
TRBD1 | once | TRBJ1-5 | TRBV19 | CASSIDPSVRGDQPQHF | TGTGCCAGTAGTATAGACCCTTCGGTCAGGGGGGATCAGCCCCAGCATTTT
. | . | TRBJ2-7 | TRBV5-3 | CARSLRSCDSTPDSSGCEQYF | TGTGCCAGAAGCTTGCGTTCCTGCGACTCAACCCCTGACTCAAGCGGGTGCGAGCAGTACTTC
TRBD2 | few | TRBJ2-7 | TRBV11-3 | CASSLDTTSGPYEQYF | TGTGCCAGCAGCTTAGATACGACTAGCGGACCCTACGAGCAGTACTTC
TRBD2 | . | TRBJ2-7 | TRBV15 | CATSRDSGGATGTSVEQYF | TGTGCCACCAGCAGAGATTCCGGCGGAGCCACCGGGACTAGCGTCGAGCAGTACTTC
. | . | TRBJ2-3 | TRBV19 | CASSSTGPATDTQYF | TGTGCCAGTAGCTCGACAGGTCCTGCTACAGATACGCAGTATTTT
. | . | TRBJ1-1 | TRBV28 | CASSPNTGFDTEAFF | TGTGCCAGCAGCCCAAATACAGGGTTTGACACTGAAGCTTTCTTT
. | . | TRBJ1-2 | TRBV19 | CASRSDIPDYGYTF | TGTGCCAGTCGGTCTGACATACCGGACTATGGCTACACCTTC
. | . | TRBJ2-4 | TRBV27 | CASSLRERAKNIQYF | TGTGCCAGCAGTTTACGGGAGCGGGCCAAAAACATTCAGTACTTC
. | few | TRBJ2-2 | TRBV5-1 | CASSLVEVRNTGELFF | TGCGCCAGCAGCTTGGTGGAGGTCAGGAACACCGGGGAGCTGTTTTTT
TRBD2 | . | TRBJ2-1 | TRBV11-2 | CASSLLLAGVNEQFF | TGTGCCAGCAGCCTCCTCCTAGCGGGAGTTAATGAGCAGTTCTTC
TRBD2 | . | TRBJ2-3 | TRBV9 | CASSPRGLAGVTDTQYF | TGTGCCAGCAGCCCCCGGGGACTAGCGGGAGTTACAGATACGCAGTATTTT
. | . | TRBJ2-1 | TRBV29-1 | CSVVGAGGVYSNEQFF | TGCAGCGTTGTGGGAGCGGGCGGGGTCTATAGTAATGAGCAGTTCTTC
. | few | TRBJ2-5 | TRBV7-2 | CASSFGRGSGETQYF | TGTGCCAGCAGCTTTGGTCGCGGGTCCGGAGAGACCCAGTACTTC
. | . | TRBJ2-7 | TRBV7-2 | CASSIGAYEQYF | TGTGCCAGCAGCATCGGGGCCTACGAGCAGTACTTC
TRBD2 | . | TRBJ2-1 | TRBV6-4 | CASSRKREADHEQFF | TGTGCCAGCAGTCGAAAGCGGGAGGCCGACCATGAGCAGTTCTTC
. | . | TRBJ2-5 | TRBV30 | CAWSVLQARTQYF | TGTGCCTGGAGTGTGTTGCAGGCCCGGACCCAGTACTTC
TRBD2 | . | TRBJ2-2 | TRBV5-4 | CASSLGGTSGNGELFF | TGTGCCAGCAGCCTGGGGGGGACTAGCGGGAACGGGGAGCTGTTTTTT
. | . | TRBJ2-7 | TRBV10-3 | CAISVGGAGYEQYF | TGTGCCATCAGTGTTGGGGGGGCCGGGTACGAGCAGTACTTC
. | few | TRBJ2-3 | TRBV7-9 | CASSLGAPTSDTQYF | TGTGCCAGCAGCTTAGGTGCCCCCACATCAGATACGCAGTATTTT
. | . | TRBJ2-7 | TRBV5-6 | CASSLGYEQYF | TGTGCCAGCAGCTTGGGCTACGAGCAGTACTTC
TRBD1 | . | TRBJ1-4 | TRBV19 | CASKGDRTREKLFF | TGTGCCAGTAAAGGGGACAGGACTCGAGAAAAACTGTTTTTT
TRBD2 | . | TRBJ2-7 | TRBV5-1 | CASSLTSGGYYEQYF | TGCGCCAGCAGCTTGACTAGCGGGGGATACTACGAGCAGTACTTC
. | . | TRBJ2-3 | TRBV10-3 | CAAGGLGGGDTQYF | TGTGCCGCTGGAGGTTTAGGGGGGGGAGATACGCAGTATTTT